These T cell receptor beta chains were read from a single sample in a study of cytomegalovirus exposure and HLA in healthy donors. Clones were read by immunoSEQ multiplex PCR, and TCRdb kept only the in-frame ones, dropping some. Among about 300,000 clones, 70% to 90% were seen once, and the ten largest hold 0.92%. The sample comprised PBMCs. The receptors derive from a woman under 30 in good health and CMV-seronegative. Both conserved end residues are part of each CDR3. Fields, in order: J gene, CDR3 length, V gene, D gene, clone size, CDR3 protein, CDR3 DNA. The D gene is left open where the match is weak. Clone size appears in some rows only: once, few, many, or a class for an expanded clone.

TRBJ2-2,15,TRBV9,-,-,CASSGIGVNTGELFF,TGTGCCAGCAGCGGCATAGGGGTGAACACCGGGGAGCTGTTTTTT
TRBJ2-1,17,TRBV5-4,TRBD2,-,CASSRNSAGGGYNEQFF,TGTGCCAGCAGCCGAAACTCGGCGGGAGGGGGTTACAATGAGCAGTTCTTC
TRBJ1-1,15,TRBV6-5,-,-,CASTRRTGWNTEAFF,TGTGCCAGCACCCGAAGAACAGGCTGGAACACTGAAGCTTTCTTT
TRBJ2-7,12,TRBV5-1,-,few,CASSLSGYEQYF,TGCGCCAGCAGCTTATCGGGGTACGAGCAGTACTTC
TRBJ1-2,18,TRBV21-1,-,once,CASSHDRGHRQLNYGYTF,TGTGCCAGCAGCCATGACAGGGGCCATCGTCAGCTTAACTATGGCTACACCTTC
TRBJ1-1,16,TRBV4-2,-,-,CASSQDTAGINTEAFF,TGTGCCAGCAGCCAGGATACAGCGGGTATCAACACTGAAGCTTTCTTT
TRBJ1-3,13,TRBV7-2,-,-,CASSLVGAQGLYF,TGTGCCAGCAGCTTAGTAGGGGCACAGGGCCTATATTTT
TRBJ1-2,14,TRBV7-2,-,few,CASSFSGLNYGYTF,TGTGCCAGCAGCTTTTCAGGCCTTAACTATGGCTACACCTTC
TRBJ2-7,11,TRBV6-1,-,-,CASIRAYEQYF,TGTGCCAGCATCAGGGCCTACGAGCAGTACTTC
TRBJ2-7,14,TRBV10-3,TRBD2,-,CAIRTSGPSYEQYF,TGTGCCATTCGGACTAGCGGACCTTCCTACGAGCAGTACTTC
TRBJ1-2,15,TRBV28,-,-,CASSLGQGGGYGYTF,TGTGCCAGCAGTTTAGGTCAGGGAGGAGGCTATGGCTACACCTTC
TRBJ2-7,15,TRBV11-2,TRBD2,-,CASSPGAGGGYEQYF,TGTGCCAGCAGCCCTGGGGCGGGAGGGGGTTACGAGCAGTACTTC
TRBJ2-1,15,TRBV5-6,-,-,CASSLAGLATKGRFF,TGTGCCAGCAGCTTGGCGGGTCTAGCAACGAAAGGTCGCTTCTTC
TRBJ2-7,14,TRBV5-8,-,-,CASSLRLLPYEQYF,TGTGCCAGCAGCTTGCGTCTACTCCCCTACGAGCAGTACTTC
TRBJ2-1,15,TRBV7-2,TRBD2,-,CASSLGLAGVGEQFF,TGTGCCAGCAGCTTGGGGCTAGCGGGAGTAGGTGAGCAGTTCTTC
TRBJ2-3,16,TRBV5-4,TRBD2,-,CASSFRLAGVSDTQYF,TGTGCCAGCAGCTTCAGACTAGCGGGAGTTTCAGATACGCAGTATTTT
TRBJ2-1,13,TRBV27,-,once,CASSYDRSNEQFF,TGTGCCAGCAGTTACGACAGGTCTAATGAGCAGTTCTTC
TRBJ1-2,12,TRBV19,-,many,CASSRVNYGYTF,TGTGCCAGTAGTAGAGTTAACTATGGCTACACCTTC
TRBJ1-2,18,TRBV15,-,-,CATSIMTGSLVRNYGYTF,TGTGCCACCAGCATAATGACAGGCTCTTTGGTCCGGAACTATGGCTACACCTTC
TRBJ2-1,15,TRBV6-1,TRBD2,once,CASSEVASGGNEQFF,TGTGCCAGCAGTGAAGTGGCTAGCGGGGGGAATGAGCAGTTCTTC
TRBJ2-1,16,TRBV5-6,-,-,CASSLGRDSSYNEQFF,TGTGCCAGCAGCTTGGGGAGGGATAGCTCCTACAATGAGCAGTTCTTC
TRBJ1-1,17,TRBV4-2,-,-,CASSETGTGLRRTEAFF,TGTGCCAGCTCAGAGACAGGAACAGGTTTAAGGAGGACTGAAGCTTTCTTT
TRBJ1-3,15,TRBV28,-,-,CATAGRRLGGNTIYF,TGTGCCACAGCGGGCAGGCGGTTAGGGGGAAACACCATATATTTT
TRBJ2-3,14,TRBV9,-,-,CASSVVADSYTQYF,TGTGCCAGCAGCGTAGTCGCGGATTCTTATACGCAGTATTTT
TRBJ2-7,15,TRBV29-1,-,-,CSVEQGRGTLYEQYF,TGCAGCGTTGAACAGGGCCGCGGGACTTTATACGAGCAGTACTTC
TRBJ2-7,15,TRBV7-8,-,-,CASSLDRQASYEQYF,TGTGCCAGCAGCTTAGATAGACAGGCCTCCTACGAGCAGTACTTC
TRBJ2-7,14,TRBV28,-,-,CASRAGDRSYEQYF,TGTGCCAGCAGGGCAGGGGACCGCTCCTACGAGCAGTACTTC
TRBJ1-1,15,TRBV27,-,-,CATLQSLQGRAEAFF,TGTGCCACCCTTCAGAGCCTACAGGGTCGGGCTGAAGCTTTCTTT
TRBJ2-1,19,TRBV7-2,TRBD2,-,CASSLLLGLASGTYNEQFF,TGTGCCAGCAGCTTACTTCTGGGACTCGCTAGCGGAACTTACAATGAGCAGTTCTTC
TRBJ2-5,15,TRBV5-3,TRBD1,-,CARSRGTGRVETQYF,TGTGCCAGAAGCCGGGGGACAGGGCGGGTGGAGACCCAGTACTTC
TRBJ1-1,17,TRBV5-1,TRBD1,-,CASSRPGTGNLNTEAFF,TGCGCCAGCAGTCGTCCCGGGACAGGAAACTTGAACACTGAAGCTTTCTTT
TRBJ2-3,16,TRBV30,TRBD1,-,CAWGGTGGASPDTQYF,TGTGCCTGGGGCGGGACAGGGGGCGCTTCGCCAGATACGCAGTATTTT
TRBJ2-7,16,TRBV9,TRBD1,-,CASSVGAGQGSYEQYF,TGTGCCAGCAGCGTAGGGGCGGGACAGGGCTCCTACGAGCAGTACTTC
TRBJ2-2,13,TRBV6-5,-,-,CASSGGPTGELFF,TGTGCCAGCAGCGGGGGACCCACCGGGGAGCTGTTTTTT
TRBJ1-5,13,TRBV2,-,-,CASQGSGNQPQHF,TGTGCCAGTCAGGGATCCGGCAATCAGCCCCAGCATTTT
TRBJ2-7,14,TRBV5-1,-,-,CASSFYQASYEQYF,TGCGCCAGCAGCTTCTACCAGGCATCCTACGAGCAGTACTTC
TRBJ2-1,15,TRBV4-3,-,-,CASSQDRGSYNEQFF,TGCGCCAGCAGCCAAGATCGGGGCTCCTACAATGAGCAGTTCTTC
TRBJ1-1,14,TRBV6-1,TRBD1,-,CASSENRGRTEAFF,TGTGCCAGCAGTGAGAACAGGGGGCGAACCGAAGCTTTCTTT
TRBJ1-6,15,TRBV6-1,-,-,CASSEITGSNSPLHF,TGTGCCAGCAGTGAAATTACAGGATCGAATTCACCCCTCCACTTT
TRBJ1-2,14,TRBV6-1,-,-,CASSGQGQGYGYTF,TGTGCCAGCAGTGGTCAGGGTCAAGGCTATGGCTACACCTTC
TRBJ1-5,13,TRBV28,TRBD1,-,CASSRDRVQPQHF,TGTGCCAGCAGCCGGGACAGGGTCCAGCCCCAGCATTTT
TRBJ1-2,14,TRBV10-3,-,-,CAIRRQGGNYGYTF,TGTGCCATCAGACGGCAGGGTGGCAACTATGGCTACACCTTC
TRBJ1-1,12,TRBV7-3,TRBD1,few,CASSSRTGEAFF,TGTGCCAGCAGCTCACGGACAGGAGAAGCTTTCTTT
TRBJ2-7,14,TRBV27,TRBD1,-,CASSSQGAVYEQYF,TGTGCCAGCAGTTCGCAGGGGGCGGTCTACGAGCAGTACTTC
TRBJ1-4,14,TRBV19,TRBD1,-,CASTKDRNNEKLFF,TGTGCCAGTACGAAGGACAGGAATAATGAAAAACTGTTTTTT